This record looks at one T cell receptor (beta chain) sequence and its context. This clone's antigen is unknown. Per-nucleotide qualities are absent, and no much larger clonotype sits a single base away. TCRbeta CDR3 regions were amplified from genomic DNA by means of the immunoSEQ Assay, a bias-controlled multiplex PCR. On the study's bioinformatics: The number of nucleated cells in each sample was estimated from the amplification of reference gene primers within the assay. To quantify the absolute abundance of each unique TCRbeta CDR3 rearrangement, sequence reads were collapsed and filtered. For each sample, productive Simpson clonality was calculated by taking the square root of Simpson's diversity index across productive rearrangements. The table comes from immuneACCESS by way of TCRdb, which keeps in-frame sequences with V and J called. Part of the clones is missing from these tables; in studies checked, under half for an unresolved V gene and the rest for unknown reasons. V, J and clone size were drawn from that table, and D and trimming were deduced from the DNA. The sample has 70,000 or so clones on record, approximately 80% of them singletons. The ten largest make up about 15% of the sample.

According to the germline V gene, CDR1 reads SGHAT and CDR2 reads FQNNGV. Trimming at the junction amounts to 4 bases on V and 1 base on J, and the germline ends lie 10 bases apart. The CDR3, from cysteine to phenylalanine, totals 14 residues. This entry keeps only the CDR3 DNA: 42 bases, framed from base 1. These data originate in a study of blood T cell repertoires in COVID-19 (TCRdb year 2020). For the wider study: Collaborator samples came from the United States, Italy and Spain and covered acute and convalescent phases of COVID-19. The material from the prospective study consisted of cDNA or gDNA derived from T cells, B-cell-depleted T cells, or PBMCs. Deeply sampled blood TCRbeta repertoires from subjects exposed to, actively infected with, or recovered from COVID-19 were included in the dataset. The repertoires were released in a freely available public database intended as a resource for research on the immune response to SARS-CoV-2. Samples were obtained from the ongoing ImmuneRACE study (first 160 participants) and from 1,254 subjects provided by 6 global collaborators. The sample metadata nearly always contained a de-identified subject ID, COVID-19 status, age in years and sex. Where HLA class I and class II types were available, the types were taken from metadata supplied by the sample provider, not from assay-based typing. General findings and caveats noted by the study authors: How much clinical and demographic metadata was included differed by source and by participant, and the metadata was provided uncurated.

One collaborating source in Seattle enrolled patients while the patients were actively infected and followed the patients over time throughout the course of disease. Whole blood was collected in K2EDTA tubes by collaborating institutions according to the institutions' own protocols. For TCRbeta analysis, collaborators shipped samples in one of three forms: frozen whole blood, isolated PBMCs, or DNA extracted from either of those sample types. The TCR originated in a man in his fifties or sixties with COVID-19, enrolled during active disease. The sample was peripheral blood. Rearrangement joined TRBV11-2 to TRBJ1-1; possibly the D gene is TRBD1, per 5 matching bases. The DNA reads as follows: TGTGCCAGCAGCTCGACAGTAGCGAACACTGAAGCTTTCTTT. Its translation reads: CASSSTVANTEAFF.